The entry below describes one T cell receptor (beta chain). Its antigen is currently unknown. The data were obtained in a study of response to subunit inactivated influenza vaccine. Study conclusions and caveats: T cells newly recruited by each seasonal influenza vaccination are few, the authors suggested.

TCRdb passed the RT-PCR reads through MiXCR, listing each CDR3 protein once. This repertoire shows 280,000 or so distinct CDR3 sequences, around a fifth found once; its top ten account for roughly 10%. With V trimmed by 5 bases and J by 0 bases, 6 bases remained unmatched. CDR3 length: 16 amino acids. The germline CDR1 and CDR2 sequences are SEHNR and FQNEAQ (reference sequence). The TCR comes from a man between 50 and 69 years old who received an inactivated influenza vaccine. Sequencing was performed on PBMCs from blood, taken about 20 months after vaccination. This chain uses TRBV7-9 with TRBJ2-2; 7 positions match TRBD1. CDR3 nucleotides: TGTGCCAGCAGCGGCAGACAGGGTTCGAACACCGGGGAGCTGTTTTTT. It translates to CASSGRQGSNTGELFF.